This entry lists 20 T cell receptor beta chains sequenced from one sample in a study of metastatic and nonmetastatic thyroid tumors. Until they underwent thyroid surgery, no patient had received any treatment. TCRdb ran MiXCR on the PCR reads. The sample holds tens of thousands of clones, around 4% seen once. Sample: blood. These receptor sequences come from a female donor with papillary thyroid cancer or a benign thyroid nodule (not recorded which). Some clones in this sample may be carry-over from other donors' samples.

This clone was seen only a few times. The rearrangement joins TRBV30 to TRBJ1-1; TRBD1 might be the D (5 bases). The V end was cut by 1 base, the J end by 8 bases, with 17 bases between. This CDR3 has 14 residues. Looked up from germline, CDR1 is GTSNPN and CDR2 is SVGIG (reference sequence). The CDR3 DNA reads as TGTGCCTGGAGTGGGGGCAGGGATCCAGGAGAAGCTTTCTTT. Translating it yields CAWSGGRDPGEAFF.

This clone was observed many times. The chain employs TRBV3-1 and TRBJ2-7; 7 bases are shared with TRBD2. The CDR3 has 14 residues. Germline CDR1 and CDR2: LGHDT and YNNKEL (reference sequence). V lost 3 bases, J lost 6 bases, and 8 bases stayed unmatched. CDR3 sequence reads: CASSQVGGRGEQYF. CDR3 nucleotides: TGTGCCAGCAGCCAGGTGGGGGGGAGAGGCGAGCAGTACTTC.

This clone was detected many times. The rearrangement links TRBV7-9 to TRBJ1-1, with D hard to call. Trimming pared 3 bases from V and 1 base from J, leaving 12 bases between. Germline lookup yields CDR1 SEHNR and CDR2 FQNEAQ (reference sequence). CDR3 length: 15 residues. This chain's CDR3 is CASSFPEGSNTEAFF. Written as DNA, the CDR3 is TGTGCCAGCAGCTTTCCCGAGGGTTCGAACACTGAAGCTTTCTTT.

The table lists this clone with many counts. The V gene is TRBV28, the J gene TRBJ2-5; D is perhaps TRBD1 (5 bases). Germline V gene data show CDR1 as MDHEN and CDR2 as SYDVKM. Trimming removed 6 bases from V and 1 base from J, with 21 bases in between. CDR3 length: 17 amino acids. CDR3 coding DNA: TGTGCCAGCAGCTCTCTCGTGCGACAGCCCGCCCAAGAGACCCAGTACTTC. Its protein product is CASSSLVRQPAQETQYF.

This clone was detected many times. The chain is built from TRBV20-1 and TRBJ2-3; D is perhaps TRBD1 (5 bases). There are 13 residues in the CDR3. Germline-derived CDR1 and CDR2 are DFQATT and SNEGSKA (reference sequence). V was clipped by 5 bases and J by 2 bases, with 11 bases between them. This CDR3 reads CSARTPLTDTQYF. CDR3 coding DNA: TGCAGTGCTCGGACACCTCTCACAGATACGCAGTATTTT.

Only a few counts were recorded for this clone. An end of the junction does not agree with germline; a read error may underlie this. The chain is built from TRBV7-6 and TRBJ2-7, with 9 nucleotides matching TRBD2. CDR3 length: 16 amino acids. The germline gives CDR1 SGHVS, CDR2 FNYEAQ. CDR3 sequence: CASILGIAGEAYEQYF. The CDR3 coding sequence is TGTGCCAGCATCTTAGGAATAGCGGGAGAGGCCTACGAGCAGTACTTC.

The gene calls are TRBV19 and TRBJ2-3, with D maybe TRBD2 (6 bases). Germline loops: CDR1 LNHDA, CDR2 SQIVND (reference sequence). This CDR3 region has 17 residues. Trimming cost V 1 base and J 4 bases, with 18 bases left between them. This CDR3 is CASSIAPGEIGSDTQYF. In DNA form, the CDR3 reads TGTGCCAGTAGTATAGCCCCGGGAGAGATCGGGTCAGATACGCAGTATTTT.

Worth noting for this clone: A read error is possible here, since a much larger clone lies one base away. The chain is built from TRBV5-4 and TRBJ2-7; 8 bases line up with TRBD1. The germline gives CDR1 SGHNT, CDR2 YYREEE (reference sequence). V gave up 9 bases and J gave up 2 bases; unmatched junction bases: 10. CDR3 length: 14 residues. The CDR3 loop reads CAISAGTGPYEQYF. The DNA of the CDR3 is TGTGCCATCAGTGCCGGGACAGGCCCCTACGAGCAGTACTTC.

The chain recombines TRBV20-1 with TRBJ1-5, with 7 bases matching TRBD1. V lost 0 bases, J lost 0 bases, and 11 bases stayed unmatched. The CDR3 has 18 amino acids. Germline V CDR1 and CDR2: DFQATT, SNEGSKA (reference sequence). The CDR3 loop is CSARDRGSGQYSNQPQHF. DNA of the CDR3: TGCAGTGCTAGAGACAGGGGGTCTGGGCAGTATAGCAATCAGCCCCAGCATTTT.

This clone was detected ten times or more. A much larger clonotype is one base distant, so this may be a read error. The chain joins TRBV20-1 to TRBJ2-1; D gene uncertain. The CDR3 extends over 12 amino acids. The germline V gene has CDR1 DFQATT and CDR2 SNEGSKA (reference sequence). CDR3 in DNA: TGCAGTGCTAGAGAAAGTGAGAATGAGCAGTCCTTC. It encodes CSARESENEQSF.

This clone was seen a few times. J is TRBJ2-2 and V is TRBV9; D is ambiguous. Per germline, CDR1 SGDLS and CDR2 YYNGEE. CDR3 length: 15 amino acids. Trimming left V 0 bases short and J 2 bases short, with 8 bases between. As DNA, the CDR3 is TGTGCCAGCAGCGTAGGGGATTTTAACACCGGGGAGCTGTTTTTT. Translation gives CASSVGDFNTGELFF.

Only a few counts were recorded for this clone. This may come from a read error, since a much larger clone is one base off. The V gene is TRBV5-4, the J gene TRBJ2-1; the match to TRBD2 covers 9 bases. Germline V gene data show CDR1 as SGHNT and CDR2 as YYREEE (reference sequence). The CDR3 consists of 15 residues. CDR3 in amino acids: CASNLKLAGDKEQFF. CDR3 nucleotide sequence: TGTGCCAGCAACTTGAAATTAGCGGGAGACAAAGAGCAGTTCTTC.

This clone was found many times. The chain uses TRBV7-8 and TRBJ2-7, with D perhaps assigned TRBD1 or TRBD2 (5 bases each). The CDR3 totals 14 residues. Germline V gene sequence: CDR1 SGHVS, CDR2 FQNEAQ. Trimming cost V 2 bases and J 5 bases, with 13 bases left between them. The CDR3 DNA sequence: TGTGCCAGCAGCTTATCAGAGGGGAGCAACGAGCAGTACTTC. Translating gives CASSLSEGSNEQYF.

This clone was observed many times. This chain uses TRBV9 with TRBJ2-5; tentatively, D is TRBD1 (5 bases). V was trimmed by 0 bases and J by 3 bases, leaving 9 bases between them. This CDR3 is 14 amino acids long. Germline values: CDR1 SGDLS, CDR2 YYNGEE. This CDR3 is CASSVAPTEETQYF. The CDR3 DNA is TGTGCCAGCAGCGTAGCTCCGACAGAAGAGACCCAGTACTTC.

This clone was detected only a few times. V and J are TRBV27 and TRBJ1-2; TRBD1 agrees at 10 bases. Germline-derived CDR1 and CDR2 are MNHEY and SMNVEV (reference sequence). This CDR3 spans 13 amino acids. With 2 bases clipped from V and 8 bases from J, the junction kept 2 bases outside the gene matches. CDR3 in DNA: TGTGCCAGCAGTTTACAGGGACAGGGGGGCTACACCTTC. Translation: CASSLQGQGGYTF.

This clone showed up many times. The rearrangement uses TRBV19 and TRBJ2-7, with D possibly TRBD2 on 5 matching bases. The CDR3 contains 13 residues. CDR1 is LNHDA and CDR2 is SQIVND in the germline V gene (reference sequence). The V end was cut by 3 bases, the J end by 2 bases, with 8 bases between. The chain's CDR3 is CASSIGKTYEQYF. CDR3 bases: TGTGCCAGTAGTATCGGGAAGACCTACGAGCAGTACTTC.

This clone was detected ten times or more. This sequence joins TRBV5-4 and TRBJ2-7; 9 positions agree with TRBD1. Germline CDR1 and CDR2: SGHNT and YYREEE (reference sequence). The trim removed 3 bases at V and 4 bases at J, leaving 5 bases unmatched. The length of the CDR3 is 14 residues. The DNA for the CDR3 is TGTGCCAGCAGCTATCGACAGGGGGGATACGAGCAGTACTTC. As protein: CASSYRQGGYEQYF.

This clone was seen a few times. The junction shows a germline mismatch at one end, possibly a read error. The chain links TRBV7-3 to TRBJ2-3; no reliable D call. The CDR3 is 13 residues long. Germline loops: CDR1 SGHTA, CDR2 FQGTGA. CDR3 sequence: CVSSPLGTDTQYF. The CDR3 DNA reads TGTGTCAGCAGCCCGCTAGGAACAGATACGCAGTATTTT.

This clone is judged medium-sized. The chain employs TRBV28 and TRBJ2-2; D possibly corresponds to TRBD2 (7 bases). The germline gives CDR1 MDHEN, CDR2 SYDVKM. The V gene lost 7 bases and the J gene lost 7 bases, with 19 bases spanning the gap. The CDR3 covers 15 residues. The CDR3 region has the DNA TGTGCCAGCAAGAGGGGGGGGTCTATGGGCGGGGAGCTGTTTTTT. Protein sequence: CASKRGGSMGGELFF.

This clone was counted between two and nine times. An end of the junction does not agree with germline; a read error may underlie this. The chain employs TRBV6-1 and TRBJ2-3; D gene ambiguous. The CDR3 runs 11 residues. Germline V gene sequence: CDR1 MNHNS, CDR2 SASEGT. The CDR3 bases are TGTGCCGGCAGCGTCAAAGATACGCAGTATTTT. Its translation: CAGSVKDTQYF.